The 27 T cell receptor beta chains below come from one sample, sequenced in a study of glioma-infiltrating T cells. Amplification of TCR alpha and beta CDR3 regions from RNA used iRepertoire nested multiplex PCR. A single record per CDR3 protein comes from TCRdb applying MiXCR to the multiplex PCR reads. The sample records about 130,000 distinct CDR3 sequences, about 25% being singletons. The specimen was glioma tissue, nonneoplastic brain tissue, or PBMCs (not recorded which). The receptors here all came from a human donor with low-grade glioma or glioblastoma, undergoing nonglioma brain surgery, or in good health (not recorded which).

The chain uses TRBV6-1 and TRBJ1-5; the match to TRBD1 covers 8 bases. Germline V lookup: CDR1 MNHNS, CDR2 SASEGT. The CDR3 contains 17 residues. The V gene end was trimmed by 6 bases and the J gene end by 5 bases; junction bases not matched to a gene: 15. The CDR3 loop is CASRGLDRGSADQPQHF. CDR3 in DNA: TGTGCCAGCAGGGGTCTAGACAGGGGAAGCGCCGATCAGCCCCAGCATTTT.

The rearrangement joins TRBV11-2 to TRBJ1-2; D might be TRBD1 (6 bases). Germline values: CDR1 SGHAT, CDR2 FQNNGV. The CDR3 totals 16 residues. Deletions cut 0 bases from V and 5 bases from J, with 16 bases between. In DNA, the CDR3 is TGTGCCAGCAGCTTAGAAGGCAGGGGCAGTAGGTATGGCTACACCTTC. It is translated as CASSLEGRGSRYGYTF.

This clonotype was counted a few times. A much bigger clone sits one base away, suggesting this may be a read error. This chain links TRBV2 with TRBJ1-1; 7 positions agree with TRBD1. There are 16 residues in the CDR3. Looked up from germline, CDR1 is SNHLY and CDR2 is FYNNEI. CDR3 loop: CASSGPTGLTNTETFF. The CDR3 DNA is TGTGCCAGCAGTGGGCCGACAGGGTTGACGAACACTGAAACTTTCTTT.

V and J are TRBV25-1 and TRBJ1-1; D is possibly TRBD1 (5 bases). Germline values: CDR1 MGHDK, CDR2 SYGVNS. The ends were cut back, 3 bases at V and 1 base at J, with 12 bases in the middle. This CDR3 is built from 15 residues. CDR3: CASSDRPQGNTEAFF. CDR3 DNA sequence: TGTGCCAGCAGTGACAGACCGCAGGGGAACACTGAAGCTTTCTTT.

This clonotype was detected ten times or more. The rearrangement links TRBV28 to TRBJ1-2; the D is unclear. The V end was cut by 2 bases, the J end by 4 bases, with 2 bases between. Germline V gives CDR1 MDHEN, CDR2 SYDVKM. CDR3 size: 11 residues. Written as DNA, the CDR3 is TGTGCCAGCAGTTTACGCTATGGCTACACCTTC. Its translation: CASSLRYGYTF.

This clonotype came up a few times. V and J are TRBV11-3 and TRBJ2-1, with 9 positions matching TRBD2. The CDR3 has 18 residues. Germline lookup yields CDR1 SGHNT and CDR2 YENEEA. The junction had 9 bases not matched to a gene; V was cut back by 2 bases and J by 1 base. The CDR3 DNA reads TGTGCCAGCAGCTTATCCAGCGGGGGGCCTCAATCCTACAATGAGCAGTTCTTC. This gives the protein CASSLSSGGPQSYNEQFF.

This CDR3 is CASSYTPGALNEQYV. CDR3 nucleotides: TGTGCCAGCAGTTACACGCCGGGGGCATTAAATGAGCAGTACGTC. This chain uses TRBV6-5 with TRBJ2-7, with D perhaps matching TRBD1 or TRBD2 (6 bases each). The CDR3 loop spans 15 amino acids. Looked up from germline, CDR1 is MNHEY and CDR2 is SVGAGI. V shed 2 bases and J shed 7 bases, with 18 bases lying between them.

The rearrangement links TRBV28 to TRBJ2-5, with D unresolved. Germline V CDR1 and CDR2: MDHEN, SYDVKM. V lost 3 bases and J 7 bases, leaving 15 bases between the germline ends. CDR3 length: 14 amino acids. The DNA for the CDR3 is TGTGCCAGCAGTTTGGGGATGAAGTCGGGGACCCAGTACTTC. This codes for CASSLGMKSGTQYF.

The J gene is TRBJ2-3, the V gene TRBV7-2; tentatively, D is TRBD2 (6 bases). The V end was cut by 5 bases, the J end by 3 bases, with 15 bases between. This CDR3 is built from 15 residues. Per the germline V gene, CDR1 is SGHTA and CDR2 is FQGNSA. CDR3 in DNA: TGTGCCAGCAGCCCCGGAGGGGCGCAAACAGATACGCAGTATTTT. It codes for CASSPGGAQTDTQYF.

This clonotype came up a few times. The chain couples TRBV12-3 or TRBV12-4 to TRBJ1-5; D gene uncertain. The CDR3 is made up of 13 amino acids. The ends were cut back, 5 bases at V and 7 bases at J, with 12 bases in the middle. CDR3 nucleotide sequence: TGTGCCAGCAGTCTCCAAACCGGCCAGCCCCAGCATTTT. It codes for CASSLQTGQPQHF.

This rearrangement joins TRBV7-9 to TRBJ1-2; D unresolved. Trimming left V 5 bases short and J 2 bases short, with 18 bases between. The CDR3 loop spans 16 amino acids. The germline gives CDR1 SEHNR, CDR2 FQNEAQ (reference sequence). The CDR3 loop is CASSRRRAAENYGYTF. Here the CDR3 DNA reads TGTGCCAGCAGCCGAAGGCGGGCGGCTGAGAACTATGGCTACACCTTC.

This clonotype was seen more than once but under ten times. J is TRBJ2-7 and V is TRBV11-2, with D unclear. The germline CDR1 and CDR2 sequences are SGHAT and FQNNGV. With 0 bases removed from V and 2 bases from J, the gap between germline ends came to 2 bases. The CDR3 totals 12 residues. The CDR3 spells CASSLDPYEQYV. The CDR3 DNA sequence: TGTGCCAGCAGCTTAGACCCCTACGAGCAGTACGTC.

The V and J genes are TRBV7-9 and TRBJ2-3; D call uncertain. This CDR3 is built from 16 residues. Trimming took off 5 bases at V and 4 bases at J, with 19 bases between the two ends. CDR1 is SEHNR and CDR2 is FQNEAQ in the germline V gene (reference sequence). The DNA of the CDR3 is TGTGCCAGCAGCCTAGTCCAGGTTATGAGCGCAGATACGCAGTATTTT. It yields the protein CASSLVQVMSADTQYF.

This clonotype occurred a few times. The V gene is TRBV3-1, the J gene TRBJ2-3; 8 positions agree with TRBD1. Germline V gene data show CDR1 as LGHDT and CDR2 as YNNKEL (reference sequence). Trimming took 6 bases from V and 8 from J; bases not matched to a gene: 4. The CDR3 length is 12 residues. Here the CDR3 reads CASRDRVGTQYF. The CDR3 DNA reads TGTGCCAGCAGGGACAGGGTCGGTACGCAGTATTTT.

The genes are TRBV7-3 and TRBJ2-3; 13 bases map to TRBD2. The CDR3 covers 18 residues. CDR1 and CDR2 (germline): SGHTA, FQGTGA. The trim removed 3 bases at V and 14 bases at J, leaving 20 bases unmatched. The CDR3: CASSLTSGGPANTGELYF. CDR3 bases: TGTGCCAGCAGCTTGACTAGCGGGGGGCCCGCGAACACCGGGGAGCTGTATTTT.

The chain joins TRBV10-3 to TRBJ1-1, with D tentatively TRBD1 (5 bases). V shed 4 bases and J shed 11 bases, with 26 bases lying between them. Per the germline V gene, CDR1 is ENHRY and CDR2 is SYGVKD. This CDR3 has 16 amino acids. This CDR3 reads CAISAGQGDATPFAFF. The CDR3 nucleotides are TGTGCCATCAGTGCCGGACAAGGCGACGCAACGCCGTTTGCTTTCTTT.

The CDR3 nucleotides read TGTTGGTCTGGGGCGGGTCAGCCCCAGCATTTT. Encoded protein: CWSGAGQPQHF. The rearrangement uses TRBV7-9 and TRBJ1-5; TRBD1 is a possible D gene (5 bases). CDR1 is SEHNR, CDR2 FQNEAQ, per germline (reference sequence). The CDR3 spans 11 residues.

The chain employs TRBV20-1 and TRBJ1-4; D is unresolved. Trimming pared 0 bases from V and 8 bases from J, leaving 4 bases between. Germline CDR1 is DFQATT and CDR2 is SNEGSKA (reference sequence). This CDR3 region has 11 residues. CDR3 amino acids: CSARDLEKLFF. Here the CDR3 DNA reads TGCAGTGCTAGAGATCTAGAAAAACTGTTTTTT.

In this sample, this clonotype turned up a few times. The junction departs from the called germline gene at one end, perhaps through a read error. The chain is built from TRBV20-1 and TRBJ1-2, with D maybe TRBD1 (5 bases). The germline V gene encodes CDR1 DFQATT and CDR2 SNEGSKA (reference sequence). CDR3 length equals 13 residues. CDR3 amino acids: CSARDPGLRGHTF. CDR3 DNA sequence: TGCAGTGCTAGAGACCCAGGGTTGCGTGGCCACACCTTC.

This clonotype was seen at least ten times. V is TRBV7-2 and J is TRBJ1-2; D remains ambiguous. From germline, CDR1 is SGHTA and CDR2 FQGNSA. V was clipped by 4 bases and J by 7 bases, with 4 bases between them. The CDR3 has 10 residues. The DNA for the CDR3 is TGTGCCAGCAGCTCCTTTGGCTACACCTTC. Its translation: CASSSFGYTF.

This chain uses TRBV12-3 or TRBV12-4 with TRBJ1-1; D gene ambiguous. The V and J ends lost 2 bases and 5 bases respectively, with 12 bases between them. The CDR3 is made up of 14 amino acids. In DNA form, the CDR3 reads TGTGCCAGCAGTTTAAGGGCTGTGGGGACTGAAGCTTTCTTT. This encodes CASSLRAVGTEAFF.

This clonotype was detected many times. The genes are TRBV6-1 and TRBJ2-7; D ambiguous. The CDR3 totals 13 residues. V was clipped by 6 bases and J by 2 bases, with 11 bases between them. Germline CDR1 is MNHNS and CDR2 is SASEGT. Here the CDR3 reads CASRAPITYEQYV. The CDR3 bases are TGTGCCAGCAGGGCTCCAATTACCTACGAGCAGTACGTC.

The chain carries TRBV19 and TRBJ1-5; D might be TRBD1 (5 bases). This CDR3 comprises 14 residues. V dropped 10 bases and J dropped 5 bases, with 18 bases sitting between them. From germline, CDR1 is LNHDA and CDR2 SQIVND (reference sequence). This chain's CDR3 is CATSWGSSDQPQHF. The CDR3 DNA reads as TGTGCCACTTCCTGGGGGTCCTCAGATCAGCCCCAGCATTTT.

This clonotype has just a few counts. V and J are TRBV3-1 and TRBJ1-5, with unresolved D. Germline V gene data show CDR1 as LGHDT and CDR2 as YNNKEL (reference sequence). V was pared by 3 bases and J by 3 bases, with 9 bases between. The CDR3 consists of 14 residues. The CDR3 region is CASSQTGNNQPQHF. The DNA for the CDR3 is TGTGCCAGCAGCCAGACGGGAAACAATCAGCCCCAGCATTTT.

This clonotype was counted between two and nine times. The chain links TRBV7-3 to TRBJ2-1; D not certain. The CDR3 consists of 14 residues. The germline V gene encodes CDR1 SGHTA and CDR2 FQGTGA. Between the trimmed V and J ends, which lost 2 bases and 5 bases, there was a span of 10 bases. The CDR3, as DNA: TGTGCCAGCAGCTTACTTCCATCCGACAATGAGCAGTTCTTC. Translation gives CASSLLPSDNEQFF. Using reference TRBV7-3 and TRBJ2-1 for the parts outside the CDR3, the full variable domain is GAGVSQTPSNKVTEKGKYVELRCDPISGHTALYWYRQSLGQGPEFLIYFQGTGAADDSGLPNDRFFAVRPEGSVSTLKIQRTERGDSAVYLCASSLLPSDNEQFFGPGTRLTVL.

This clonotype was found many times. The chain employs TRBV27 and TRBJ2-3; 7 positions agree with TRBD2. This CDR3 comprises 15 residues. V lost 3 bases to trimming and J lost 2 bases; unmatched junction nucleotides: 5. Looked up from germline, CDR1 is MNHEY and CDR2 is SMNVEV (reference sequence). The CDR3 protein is CASSLGGLHTDTQYF. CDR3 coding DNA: TGTGCCAGCAGTTTGGGGGGACTACACACAGATACGCAGTATTTT.

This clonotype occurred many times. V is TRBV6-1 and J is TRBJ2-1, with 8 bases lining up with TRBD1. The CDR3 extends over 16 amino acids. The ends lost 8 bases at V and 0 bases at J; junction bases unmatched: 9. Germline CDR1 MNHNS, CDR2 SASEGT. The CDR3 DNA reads TGTGCCAGCGTTAGACAGGGGCTGAGCTCCTACAATGAGCAGTTCTTC. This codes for CASVRQGLSSYNEQFF.